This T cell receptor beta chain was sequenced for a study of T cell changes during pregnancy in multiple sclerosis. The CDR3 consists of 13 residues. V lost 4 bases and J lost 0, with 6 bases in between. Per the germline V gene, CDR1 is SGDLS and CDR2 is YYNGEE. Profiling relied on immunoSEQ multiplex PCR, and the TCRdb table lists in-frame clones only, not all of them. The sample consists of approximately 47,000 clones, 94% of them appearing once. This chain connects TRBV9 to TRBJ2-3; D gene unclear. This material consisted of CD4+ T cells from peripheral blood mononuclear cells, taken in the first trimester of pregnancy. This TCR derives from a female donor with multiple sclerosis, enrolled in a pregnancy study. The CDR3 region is CASSLTSTDTQYF. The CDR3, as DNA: TGTGCCAGCAGCCTCACTAGCACAGATACGCAGTATTTT. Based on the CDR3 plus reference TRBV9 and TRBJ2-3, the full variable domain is DSGVTQTPKHLITATGQRVTLRCSPRSGDLSVYWYQQSLDQGLQFLIQYYNGEERAKGNILERFSAQQFPDLHSELNLSSLELGDSALYFCASSLTSTDTQYFGPGTRLTVL.